This T cell receptor beta chain appears in the sequencing data of a study of blood T cell repertoires in COVID-19. Study at large: COVID-19 samples collected from the United States, Italy and Spain covered acute and convalescent phases. T cells, B-cell-depleted T cells, or PBMCs provided the cDNA or gDNA that served as material.

Seattle enrolled patients during active infection and tracked them longitudinally. Clones were sequenced by immunoSEQ multiplex PCR, and TCRdb holds only the in-frame ones, with some missing. The table records approximately 70,000 clones, roughly nine tenths of them present only once. V lost 6 bases and J lost 3, with 9 bases in between. The CDR3 sequence is 12 residues long. Germline loops: CDR1 MDHEN, CDR2 SYDVKM. V and J are TRBV28 and TRBJ2-7, with a tentative D call TRBD1 (6 bases). The sequence derives from a woman aged 45-60 years with COVID-19, enrolled during active disease. What was sequenced was peripheral blood. In nucleotides, the CDR3 is TGTGCCAGCAGGGACAGAGACTACGAGCAGTACTTC. Its protein product is CASRDRDYEQYF.